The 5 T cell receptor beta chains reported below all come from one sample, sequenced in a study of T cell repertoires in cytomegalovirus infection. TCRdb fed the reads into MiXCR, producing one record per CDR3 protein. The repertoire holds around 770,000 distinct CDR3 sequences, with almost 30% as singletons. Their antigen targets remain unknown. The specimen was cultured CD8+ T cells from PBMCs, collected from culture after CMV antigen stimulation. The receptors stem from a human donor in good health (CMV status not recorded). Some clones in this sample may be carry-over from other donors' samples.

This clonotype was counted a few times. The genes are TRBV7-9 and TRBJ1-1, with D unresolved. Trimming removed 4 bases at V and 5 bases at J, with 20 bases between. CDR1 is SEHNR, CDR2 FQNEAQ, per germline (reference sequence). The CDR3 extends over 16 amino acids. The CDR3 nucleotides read TGTGCCAGCAGCTCCACTTCGAGGGAAAGGAGTACTGAAGCTTTCTTT. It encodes CASSSTSRERSTEAFF.

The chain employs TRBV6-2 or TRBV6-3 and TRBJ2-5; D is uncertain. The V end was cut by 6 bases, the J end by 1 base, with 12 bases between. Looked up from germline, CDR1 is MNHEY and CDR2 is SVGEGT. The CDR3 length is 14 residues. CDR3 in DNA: TGTGCCAGCAGGGCTCGAGGCACCCAAGAGACCCAGTACTTC. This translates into CASRARGTQETQYF.

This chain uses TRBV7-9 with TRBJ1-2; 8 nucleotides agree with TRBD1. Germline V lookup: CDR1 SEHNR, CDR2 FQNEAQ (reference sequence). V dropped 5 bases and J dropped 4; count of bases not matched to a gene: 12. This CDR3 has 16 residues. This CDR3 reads CASSPPPTGGTYGYTF. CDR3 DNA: TGTGCCAGCAGCCCCCCTCCCACAGGGGGGACCTATGGCTACACCTTC.

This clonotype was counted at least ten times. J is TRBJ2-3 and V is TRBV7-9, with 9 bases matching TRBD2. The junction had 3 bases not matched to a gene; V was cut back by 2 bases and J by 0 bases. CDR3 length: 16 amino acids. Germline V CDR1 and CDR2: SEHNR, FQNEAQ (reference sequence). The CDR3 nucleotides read TGTGCCAGCAGCTTATTGCGGGGGGGTAGCACAGATACGCAGTATTTT. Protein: CASSLLRGGSTDTQYF.

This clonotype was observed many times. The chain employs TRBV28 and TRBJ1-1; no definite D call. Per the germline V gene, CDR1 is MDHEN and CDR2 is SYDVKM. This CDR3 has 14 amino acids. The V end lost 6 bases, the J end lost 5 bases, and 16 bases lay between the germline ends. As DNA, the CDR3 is TGTGCCAGCAGACCCGCGGGAATGGGGACTGAAGCTTTCTTT. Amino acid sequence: CASRPAGMGTEAFF.